This T cell receptor beta chain was retrieved from a study of T cell changes during pregnancy in multiple sclerosis. The CDR3 is made up of 13 amino acids. The V end lost 0 bases, the J end lost 7 bases, and 7 bases lay between the germline ends. CDR1 and CDR2 (germline): SGHRS, YFSETQ. Profiled with immunoSEQ multiplex PCR; TCRdb holds only in-frame clones, not every one. The table has about 100,000 clones, 92% seen once. The sequence came from a female donor in good health, enrolled as a control in a pregnancy study. The chain uses TRBV5-1 and TRBJ1-4; unclear D gene. The material sequenced was peripheral blood, taken in the third trimester of pregnancy. DNA of the CDR3: TGCGCCAGCAGCTTGGCGGCGGGTGAAAAACTGTTTTTT. Its protein is CASSLAAGEKLFF. Supplemented by reference TRBV5-1 and TRBJ1-4, the full variable domain reads KAGVTQTPRYLIKTRGQQVTLSCSPISGHRSVSWYQQTPGQGLQFLFEYFSETQRNKGNFPGRFSGRQFSNSRSEMNVSTLELGDSALYLCASSLAAGEKLFFGSGTQLSVL.